These 7 T cell receptor beta chains originate from one sample sequenced in a study of CD8 T cells in Susac syndrome. The RNA, about 0.5 to 1 ug, was put through reverse transcription using random hexamers. TCRdb passed the immunoSEQ multiplex PCR reads through MiXCR, listing each CDR3 protein once. The table has some 400,000 distinct CDR3 sequences, 85% to 90% seen once. Material: CD8+ T cells from PBMCs. The receptors originated from a human donor with multiple sclerosis.

This chain joins TRBV19 and TRBJ1-1; D is unclear. The CDR3 length is 13 residues. V lost 6 bases, J lost 0 bases, and 8 bases lay in between. Germline CDR1 and CDR2: LNHDA and SQIVND (reference sequence). CDR3 residues: CASRGSMNTEAFF. The CDR3, as DNA: TGTGCCAGTAGAGGCAGCATGAACACTGAAGCTTTCTTT.

The V gene is TRBV28, the J gene TRBJ1-1; D remains unclear. Germline-derived CDR1 and CDR2 are MDHEN and SYDVKM. Trimming took off 2 bases at V and 0 bases at J, with 7 bases between the two ends. The CDR3 consists of 14 residues. CDR3 sequence: CASSLMGLNTEAFF. The CDR3 nucleotides are TGTGCCAGCAGTTTAATGGGTTTGAACACTGAAGCTTTCTTT.

The chain couples TRBV5-1 to TRBJ2-3, with a tentative D call TRBD1 (6 bases). This CDR3 is 19 amino acids long. CDR1 SGHRS and CDR2 YFSETQ come from the germline V gene. Trimming shortened V by 2 bases and J by 0 bases, and 22 bases separated the two germline ends. CDR3 amino acids: CASSLRGYLPGHSTDTQYF. The CDR3 DNA reads TGCGCCAGCAGCTTAAGGGGGTACCTTCCCGGACACAGCACAGATACGCAGTATTTT.

The chain employs TRBV6-4 and TRBJ2-3; D is ambiguous. The CDR3 sequence is 14 residues long. The V gene lost 4 bases and the J gene lost 0 bases, with 8 bases spanning the gap. From germline, CDR1 is MRHNA and CDR2 SNTAGT. The CDR3 sequence is CASSAEASTDTQYF. The CDR3 DNA sequence: TGTGCCAGCAGTGCTGAGGCTAGCACAGATACGCAGTATTTT.

The V call is TRBV4-1, the J call TRBJ2-7; 8 bases match TRBD1. The germline V gene encodes CDR1 MGHRA and CDR2 YSYEKL. Trimming took 3 bases from V and 6 from J; bases not matched to a gene: 4. The CDR3 has 13 residues. The CDR3 spells CASSHDRGSEQYF. The CDR3 DNA reads as TGCGCCAGCAGCCACGACAGGGGTTCCGAGCAGTACTTC.

This clonotype has just one count. The rearrangement uses TRBV10-3 and TRBJ1-3; D is possibly TRBD1 (5 bases). The CDR3 sequence is 17 residues long. The germline V and J ends were trimmed by 0 bases and 0 bases, with 12 bases remaining between them. The germline CDR1 and CDR2 sequences are ENHRY and SYGVKD. The CDR3 DNA is TGTGCCATCAGTGAGTCCCTCAGGGAAACCTCTGGAAACACCATATATTTT. It yields the protein CAISESLRETSGNTIYF.

The gene calls are TRBV5-1 and TRBJ1-1; no firm D call. Germline CDR1 is SGHRS and CDR2 is YFSETQ. The CDR3 extends over 14 amino acids. V was shortened by 3 bases and J by 2 bases, with 11 bases between the two germline ends. The CDR3 loop reads CASSSSDLNTEAFF. As DNA, the CDR3 is TGCGCCAGCAGCTCGTCCGACCTAAACACTGAAGCTTTCTTT.